This is a list of T cell receptor beta chains from one sample in a study of T cells in localized non-small cell lung cancer. The table came from immunoSEQ multiplex PCR; TCRdb's copy has only in-frame clones and leaves some out. Of 72,000 or so clones in the sample, around four fifths are singletons; the top ten hold around an eighth. The sequencing used peripheral blood, collected before any cancer treatment. These receptors all stem from a female donor of 60 years or more with stage I lung adenocarcinoma. Each CDR3 is given with its conserved first and last residue. The order of the fields is J gene, V gene, D gene, clone size, CDR3 DNA, CDR3 protein. The D gene is left open where the match is weak. Some rows have no size entry. The others give once, few or many, or a class for an expanded clone.

TRBJ1-2 TRBV14 . . TGTGCCAGCAGCCAAGATAATCTCAGAAGCCCCTATGGCTACACCTTC CASSQDNLRSPYGYTF
TRBJ2-3 TRBV7-7 TRBD1 . TGTGCTAGCAGCCTAGGGACAGGGACAGGAGATACGCAGTATTTT CASSLGTGTGDTQYF
TRBJ2-3 TRBV29-1 TRBD2 . TGCAGCGTCCTAGCGGGGGGGCCAGATACGCAGTATTTT CSVLAGGPDTQYF
TRBJ2-5 TRBV5-6 . . TGTGCCAGCAGCTTGGCGGGGTGGAGAGAGACCCAGTACTTC CASSLAGWRETQYF
TRBJ2-7 TRBV10-3 . few TGTGCCATCAGTGATTGGGAGGGGGGATCCTACGAGCAGTACTTC CAISDWEGGSYEQYF
TRBJ1-2 TRBV18 . . TGTGCCAGCTCACACGGGACCGGGTTGATCAGCTATGGCTACACCTTC CASSHGTGLISYGYTF
TRBJ2-5 TRBV5-1 . . TGCGCCTCCAAGCCGACAGACGTCCAAGAGACCCAGTACTTC CASKPTDVQETQYF
TRBJ1-2 TRBV6-6 . . TGTGCCAGCAGTTACACTACTAACTATGGCTACACCTTC CASSYTTNYGYTF
TRBJ2-1 TRBV19 . . TGTGCCAGTAGTATCCGAGCATCCTACAATGAGCAGTTCTTC CASSIRASYNEQFF
TRBJ1-6 TRBV4-1 TRBD1 few TGCGCCAGCAGCCCAGACGACAGGGTGGGTTCACCCCTCCACTTT CASSPDDRVGSPLHF
TRBJ2-7 TRBV19 . . TGTGCCAGTAGCGGACCGATGTCCTCCTACGAGCAGTACTTC CASSGPMSSYEQYF
TRBJ2-2 TRBV10-2 . . TGCGCCAGCAGTGACCCCTTCCTCGGGGAGCTGTTTTTT CASSDPFLGELFF
TRBJ1-2 TRBV11-1 TRBD1 . TGTGCCAGCAGGCCCGGGACAGGGAACTATGGCTACACCTTC CASRPGTGNYGYTF
TRBJ2-5 TRBV7-9 . . TGTGCCAGCAGCTTACAGGGACTCGGTCAAGAGACCCAGTACTTC CASSLQGLGQETQYF
TRBJ2-7 TRBV2 . . TGTGCCAGCAGTGTGGATACGAGCTCCTACGAGCAGTACTTC CASSVDTSSYEQYF
TRBJ2-7 TRBV6-5 . . TGTGCCAGCAGTTACAATAAGGGGCCCGAGCAGTACTTC CASSYNKGPEQYF
TRBJ2-1 TRBV5-1 TRBD2 . TGCGCCAGCAGCAGCCAGCTAGCGGGAGGTGGCAATGAGCAGTTCTTC CASSSQLAGGGNEQFF
TRBJ2-5 TRBV7-2 . . TGTGCCAGCAGCCCCCGTATGGGGGGGGCGCAAGAGACCCAGTACTTC CASSPRMGGAQETQYF
TRBJ1-1 TRBV7-3 . . TGTGCCAGCAGCTTATACAGGAACACTGAAGCTTTCTTT CASSLYRNTEAFF
TRBJ2-7 TRBV2 . . TGTGCCAGCAGTTACAGCTCCTACGAGCAGTACTTC CASSYSSYEQYF
TRBJ2-3 TRBV14 . . TGTGCCAGCAGCCAGAAAGGGCCGGTGAGCACAGATACGCAGTATTTT CASSQKGPVSTDTQYF
TRBJ2-6 TRBV18 . . TGTGCCAGCTCACCCCAGGGTGCCGGGGCCAACGTCCTGACTTTC CASSPQGAGANVLTF
TRBJ1-4 TRBV9 . . TGTACCAGCAGCGTAGGGAACGGGGGTCGTGGTAATGAAAAACTGTTTTTT CTSSVGNGGRGNEKLFF